This TCR beta chain was found in a study of blood T cell repertoires in COVID-19 (dated by TCRdb to about 2020). Looking at the study overall: Samples covering the acute and convalescent phases of COVID-19 were provided by collaborators in the United States, Italy and Spain. Samples came from the ongoing ImmuneRACE study (first 160 participants) plus 1,254 subjects from 6 global collaborators. HLA class I and class II types, where available, came from metadata supplied by the sample provider rather than from assay-based typing. A de-identified subject ID, COVID-19 status, age in years and sex were almost always included in the sample metadata. The material from the prospective study consisted of cDNA or gDNA derived from T cells, B-cell-depleted T cells, or PBMCs. The repertoires were released in a freely available public database intended as a resource for research on the immune response to SARS-CoV-2. Deeply sampled blood TCRbeta repertoires from subjects exposed to, actively infected with, or recovered from COVID-19 were included in the dataset.

The full study reports these points: Clinical and demographic metadata were provided uncurated, with the amount varying by source and participant.

Whole blood was collected in K2EDTA tubes by collaborating institutions according to the institutions' own protocols. For TCRbeta analysis, collaborators shipped samples in one of three forms: frozen whole blood, isolated PBMCs, or DNA extracted from either of those sample types. Via the germline V gene (reference sequence), CDR1 is LGHDT and CDR2 YNNKEL. Trimming takes 0 bases off V and 13 bases off J; junction bases not matched to a gene: 3. The CDR3 sequence holds 13 residues, the cysteine and phenylalanine included. Left in the record is the CDR3 DNA by itself, 39 bases read in frame from the first base. This clone has just one count. This clone's antigen is unknown. The input lacks base qualities; no much larger clone sits a single base away. TCRbeta CDR3 regions were amplified from genomic DNA using the immunoSEQ Assay, a bias-controlled multiplex PCR. The paper's processing steps were these. Within the assay, amplification of reference gene primers was used to estimate how many nucleated cells each sample contained. To quantify the absolute abundance of each unique TCRbeta CDR3 rearrangement, sequence reads were collapsed and filtered. Productive Simpson clonality was computed per sample as the square root of Simpson's diversity index over productive rearrangements. Entries here come from immuneACCESS through TCRdb and include only in-frame sequences with V and J called. Some clones fail to appear in such tables; in the studies checked, an unresolved V gene covers under half of the shortfall, and the cause of the remainder is unknown. That table furnishes V, J and clone size, whereas the DNA furnished D and trimming. For this sample there are 130,000 to 150,000 clones; roughly four fifths appear just once. The ten largest clones add up to around 6.8% of the sample.

Sequences were obtained from peripheral blood. The rearrangement joined TRBV3-1 (or the pseudogene TRBV3-2) to TRBJ1-6, and 7 bases in between align with TRBD1. This clonotype originated in a human donor in a cohort sampled during active COVID-19. The DNA sequence is as follows: TGTGCCAGCAGCCAAGACCTACAGGGGCCCCTCCACTTT. Its coded protein is CASSQDLQGPLHF.